These 23 T cell receptor beta chains share one sample of origin, sequenced in a study of breast tumors, draining lymph nodes, adjacent tissues. TCRdb itself ran the multiplex PCR reads through MiXCR, one entry per CDR3 protein. The table lists tens of thousands of distinct CDR3 sequences, about 21% of them singletons. Breast cancer patients provided tissue from their axillary draining lymph nodes. Sequencing input: axillary lymph node tissue. The receptors originated from a female donor with breast cancer. Some clones in this sample may be carry-over from other donors' samples.

The J gene is TRBJ1-2, the V gene TRBV5-4; TRBD1 matches at 8 bases. Trimming removed 3 bases from V and 0 bases from J; junction bases left unmatched: 13. Germline loops: CDR1 SGHNT, CDR2 YYREEE (reference sequence). The CDR3 runs 18 residues. The CDR3 spells CASSSEGRTGWSNYGYTF. The CDR3 DNA reads TGTGCCAGCAGCTCCGAAGGCAGGACAGGGTGGTCTAACTATGGCTACACCTTC.

This clonotype was counted ten times or more. The chain joins TRBV19 to TRBJ2-1, with TRBD2 identical over 12 bases. This CDR3 has 16 residues. Losses at the gene ends were 4 bases for V and 4 bases for J; bases not matched to a gene: 5. Germline values: CDR1 LNHDA, CDR2 SQIVND (reference sequence). The CDR3 nucleotides are TGTGCCAGTAGTACCCCCGGGACTAGCGGGTACAATGAGCAGTTCTTC. Encoded protein: CASSTPGTSGYNEQFF.

V is TRBV11-1 and J is TRBJ2-7; 12 nucleotides line up with TRBD2. CDR3 size: 14 residues. The junction had 1 base not matched to a gene; V was cut back by 1 base and J by 6 bases. Germline assignment: CDR1 SGHAT and CDR2 FQDESV (reference sequence). The CDR3, as DNA: TGTGCCAGCAGCTTAGGACTAGCGGGAGTCGAGCAGTACTTC. Translation: CASSLGLAGVEQYF.

This clonotype came up a few times. The CDR3 DNA reads as TGTGCCAGCAGTTTTGGGGACAGGGAGGGTCAGCCCCAGCATTTT. Residues: CASSFGDREGQPQHF. The chain uses TRBV12-3 or TRBV12-4 and TRBJ1-5; 9 bases are shared with TRBD1. The CDR3 has 15 amino acids. V gave up 3 bases and J gave up 6 bases; unmatched junction bases: 6.

This clonotype was detected ten times or more. The CDR3 sequence: CASSLYSPGELFF. In nucleotides, the CDR3 is TGTGCCAGCAGCTTGTATAGTCCCGGGGAGCTGTTTTTT. The chain uses TRBV7-8 and TRBJ2-2, with no clear D. This CDR3 has 13 amino acids. Trimming left V 3 bases short and J 6 bases short, with 8 bases between. Germline V CDR1 and CDR2: SGHVS, FQNEAQ.

This clonotype was counted many times. The gene calls are TRBV6-1 and TRBJ2-7; possibly TRBD1 for D (6 bases). V was trimmed by 8 bases and J by 4 bases, leaving 12 bases between them. The CDR3 runs 12 residues. Germline-derived CDR1 and CDR2 are MNHNS and SASEGT. DNA of the CDR3: TGTGCCAGCCTCGGACAGTCTTACGAGCAGTACTTC. Translating gives CASLGQSYEQYF.

In its sample, this clonotype was seen many times. The rearrangement joins TRBV11-2 to TRBJ2-1, with unresolved D. CDR1 is SGHAT and CDR2 is FQNNGV in the germline V gene. Deletions cut 5 bases from V and 2 bases from J, with 7 bases between. CDR3 length: 13 residues. CDR3 residues: CASSPNPYNEQFF. The CDR3 DNA follows: TGTGCCAGCAGCCCCAATCCCTACAATGAGCAGTTCTTC.

This clonotype showed up many times. The chain has TRBV5-4 and TRBJ1-2, with D possibly matching TRBD1 (5 bases). V dropped 5 bases and J dropped 3 bases, with 14 bases sitting between them. CDR1 is SGHNT, CDR2 YYREEE, per germline (reference sequence). The CDR3 spans 14 residues. In DNA form, the CDR3 reads TGTGCCAGCAGGATGGGGTGGGACTACTATGGCTACACCTTC. This translates into CASRMGWDYYGYTF. Variable domain in full (rest from reference TRBV5-4 and TRBJ1-2): ETGVTQSPTHLIKTRGQQVTLRCSSQSGHNTVSWYQQALGQGPQFIFQYYREEENGRGNFPPRFSGLQFPNYSSELNVNALELDDSALYLCASRMGWDYYGYTFGSGTRLTVV.

Remarks on this clonotype: At one boundary the junction diverges from the germline segment, which might be a read error. V and J are TRBV19 and TRBJ1-5; tentative D call: TRBD1 (6 bases). Per germline, CDR1 LNHDA and CDR2 SQIVND (reference sequence). This CDR3 region has 16 residues. CDR3: CASSVGRSRGNQPRHF. CDR3 DNA: TGTGCCAGTAGTGTAGGGCGGAGCAGGGGCAATCAGCCCCGGCATTTT.

Only a few counts were recorded for this clonotype. This chain links TRBV12-3 or TRBV12-4 with TRBJ1-5, with 8 bases that match TRBD1. The CDR3 extends over 16 amino acids. With 0 bases clipped from V and 4 bases from J, the junction kept 5 bases outside the gene matches. The CDR3 sequence: CASSLAQDRGNQPQHF. The CDR3, as DNA: TGTGCCAGCAGTTTAGCCCAAGACAGGGGTAATCAGCCCCAGCATTTT.

This chain connects TRBV3-1 to TRBJ2-5; TRBD2 matches 9 bases. The CDR3 loop spans 16 amino acids. The ends lost 1 base at V and 2 bases at J; junction bases unmatched: 5. Germline CDR1 LGHDT, CDR2 YNNKEL (reference sequence). The CDR3, as DNA: TGTGCCAGCAGCCAAGTCAGCGGGGGGCGTCAAGAGACCCAGTACTTC. It encodes CASSQVSGGRQETQYF.

This clonotype was picked up many times. The gene calls are TRBV20-1 and TRBJ1-3; D gene uncertain. The germline V and J ends were trimmed by 0 bases and 2 bases, with 11 bases remaining between them. The CDR3 has 15 amino acids. Germline V gene sequence: CDR1 DFQATT, CDR2 SNEGSKA (reference sequence). The CDR3 DNA sequence: TGCAGTGCTAGAGATCTCGACGGCGCTGGAAACACCATATATTTT. This encodes CSARDLDGAGNTIYF.

This clonotype was counted ten times or more. V gene TRBV20-1 combines with J gene TRBJ1-5; 11 bases line up with TRBD1. The germline V gene has CDR1 DFQATT and CDR2 SNEGSKA (reference sequence). The length of the CDR3 is 14 residues. Trimming at V came to 7 bases and at J to 5 bases, leaving 7 bases not matched to a gene. CDR3 sequence reads: CSGPGQGDDQPQHF. Here the CDR3 DNA reads TGCAGTGGTCCGGGACAGGGGGATGATCAGCCCCAGCATTTT.

The table lists this clonotype with many counts. The CDR3 coding sequence is TGCAGTGCTAGGTTAGCGGGAGGGCCAGGTGAGCAGTTCTTC. It translates to CSARLAGGPGEQFF. V usage is TRBV20-1 and J usage is TRBJ2-1, with TRBD2 matching 11 bases. This CDR3 has 14 residues. Germline V gene lookup returns CDR1 DFQATT and CDR2 SNEGSKA (reference sequence). Unmatched junction bases numbered 7, after V lost 3 bases and J lost 9 bases.

This clonotype has ten or more counts. This chain joins TRBV11-2 and TRBJ1-2; D uncertain. Deletions cut 3 bases from V and 4 bases from J, with 9 bases between. CDR1 SGHAT and CDR2 FQNNGV come from the germline V gene. The CDR3 loop spans 13 amino acids. The DNA of the CDR3 is TGTGCCAGCAGCTTTAATGGCCTCTATGGCTACACCTTC. Its protein is CASSFNGLYGYTF.

V usage is TRBV6-2 or TRBV6-3 and J usage is TRBJ1-5, with 10 bases matching TRBD1. The germline CDR1 and CDR2 sequences are MNHEY and SVGEGT. V gave up 5 bases and J gave up 4 bases; unmatched junction bases: 5. The CDR3 sequence is 15 residues long. The CDR3 coding sequence is TGTGCCAGCAGTCGCATGGGACAGGGGAATCAGCCCCAGCATTTT. Its protein product is CASSRMGQGNQPQHF.

Concerning this clonotype itself: A much more abundant neighbour one base away suggests this may be a read error. This chain connects TRBV5-1 to TRBJ2-2; D may be TRBD1 or TRBD2 (5 bases each). Germline-derived CDR1 and CDR2 are SGHRS and YFSETQ. V lost 7 bases to trimming and J lost 8 bases, with 21 bases between them. The CDR3 spans 15 residues. This CDR3 is CASRKGPSLEGELFF. The CDR3 coding sequence is TGCGCCAGCCGGAAGGGACCGTCCTTGGAGGGGGAGCTGTTTTTT.

This clonotype was counted many times. The chain combines TRBV7-3 with TRBJ2-6, with D possibly TRBD2 on 5 matching bases. V was shortened by 2 bases and J by 1 base, with 15 bases between the two germline ends. The CDR3 extends over 18 amino acids. From germline, CDR1 is SGHTA and CDR2 FQGTGA. CDR3 protein: CASSLERFLGSGANVLTF. The CDR3 nucleotides read TGTGCCAGCAGCTTAGAGCGGTTTTTGGGTTCTGGGGCCAACGTCCTGACTTTC.

This clonotype was recorded at least ten times. The V and J genes are TRBV20-1 and TRBJ1-4, with a weak D call TRBD1 (6 bases). The CDR3 spans 15 residues. Trimming cost V 0 bases and J 2 bases, with 10 bases left between them. CDR1 and CDR2 (germline): DFQATT, SNEGSKA (reference sequence). The CDR3 region has the DNA TGCAGTGCTAGAGATCGGCAGGGGACTAATGAAAAACTGTTTTTT. Translation: CSARDRQGTNEKLFF.

This clonotype was seen only a few times. The CDR3 here is CASSLGLAGASDTQYF. The CDR3 coding sequence is TGTGCCAGCAGCTTGGGGCTAGCGGGAGCTTCAGATACGCAGTATTTT. The V call is TRBV5-8, the J call TRBJ2-3; 10 positions agree with TRBD2. CDR1 SGHTS and CDR2 YDEGEE come from the germline V gene. The CDR3 spans 16 residues. Trimming at V came to 0 bases and at J to 4 bases, leaving 5 bases not matched to a gene.

This clonotype was picked up many times. The genes are TRBV19 and TRBJ2-5; no firm D call. Germline V gene lookup returns CDR1 LNHDA and CDR2 SQIVND (reference sequence). Trimming cost V 3 bases and J 5 bases, with 10 bases left between them. The CDR3 covers 13 residues. CDR3: CASSIDSGETQYF. CDR3 bases: TGTGCCAGTAGTATTGATAGTGGGGAGACCCAGTACTTC.

At least ten counts were recorded for this clonotype. CDR3 loop: CASSLVGGRDSPLHF. Written as DNA, the CDR3 is TGTGCCAGCAGCTTAGTTGGAGGGAGGGATTCACCCCTCCACTTT. The chain recombines TRBV11-3 with TRBJ1-6; D gene uncertain. The CDR3 runs 15 residues. The germline gives CDR1 SGHNT, CDR2 YENEEA. Trimming took 1 base from V and 8 from J, leaving 12 bases between them.

This clonotype was counted many times. The chain employs TRBV4-2 and TRBJ2-1; D is possibly TRBD1 (5 bases). Trimming took off 0 bases at V and 0 bases at J, with 12 bases between the two ends. The CDR3 sequence is 17 residues long. CDR1 is LGHNA and CDR2 is YNFKEQ in the germline V gene. The CDR3, as DNA: TGTGCCAGCAGCCAAGATCAGGGCAGGAACTCCTACAATGAGCAGTTCTTC. It yields the protein CASSQDQGRNSYNEQFF.